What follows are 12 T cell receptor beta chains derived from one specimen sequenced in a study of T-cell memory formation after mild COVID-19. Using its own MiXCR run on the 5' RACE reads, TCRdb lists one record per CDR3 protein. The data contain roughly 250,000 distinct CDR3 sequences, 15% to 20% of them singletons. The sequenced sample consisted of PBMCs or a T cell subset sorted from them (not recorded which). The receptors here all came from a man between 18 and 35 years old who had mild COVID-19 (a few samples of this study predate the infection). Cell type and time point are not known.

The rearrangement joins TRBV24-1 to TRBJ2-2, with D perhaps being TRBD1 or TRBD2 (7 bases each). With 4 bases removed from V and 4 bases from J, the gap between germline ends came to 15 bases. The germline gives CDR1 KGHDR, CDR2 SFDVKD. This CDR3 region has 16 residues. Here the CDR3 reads CATSDQTGRGTGELFF. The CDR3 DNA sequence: TGTGCCACCAGTGACCAGACAGGGAGGGGCACCGGGGAGCTGTTTTTT.

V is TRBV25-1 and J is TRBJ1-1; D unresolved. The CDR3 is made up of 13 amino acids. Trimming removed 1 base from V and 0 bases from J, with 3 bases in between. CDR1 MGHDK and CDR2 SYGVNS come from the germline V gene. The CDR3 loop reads CASSEWVNTEAFF. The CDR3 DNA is TGTGCCAGCAGTGAATGGGTGAACACTGAAGCTTTCTTT.

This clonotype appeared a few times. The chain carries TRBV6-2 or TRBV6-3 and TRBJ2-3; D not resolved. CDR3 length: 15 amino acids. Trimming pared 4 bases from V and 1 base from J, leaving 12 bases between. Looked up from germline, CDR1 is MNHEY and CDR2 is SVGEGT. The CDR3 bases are TGTGCCAGCAGTTCCCAGGTACCACGCACAGATACGCAGTATTTT. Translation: CASSSQVPRTDTQYF.

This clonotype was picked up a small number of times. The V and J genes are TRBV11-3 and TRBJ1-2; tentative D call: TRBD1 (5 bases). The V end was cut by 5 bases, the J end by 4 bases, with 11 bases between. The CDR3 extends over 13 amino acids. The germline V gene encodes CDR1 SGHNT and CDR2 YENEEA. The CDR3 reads CASSPRDGYGYTF. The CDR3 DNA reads TGTGCCAGCAGCCCCCGGGACGGCTATGGCTACACCTTC.

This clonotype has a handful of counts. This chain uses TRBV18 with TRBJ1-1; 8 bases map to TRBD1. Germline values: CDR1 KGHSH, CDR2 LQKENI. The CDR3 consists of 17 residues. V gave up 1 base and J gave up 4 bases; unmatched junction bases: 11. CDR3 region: CASSPRETGALGTEAFF. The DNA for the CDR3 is TGTGCCAGCTCACCACGTGAGACAGGGGCCTTGGGCACTGAAGCTTTCTTT.

CDR3 sequence (DNA): TGTGCCAGCGGCACGGGACAGGCGGTCACCGGGGAGCTGTTTTTT. Protein: CASGTGQAVTGELFF. The chain combines TRBV5-4 with TRBJ2-2, with 8 bases that match TRBD1. V shed 7 bases, J shed 4 bases, and the junction held 9 bases outside the gene matches. The CDR3 has 15 residues. Germline assignment: CDR1 SGHNT and CDR2 YYREEE (reference sequence).

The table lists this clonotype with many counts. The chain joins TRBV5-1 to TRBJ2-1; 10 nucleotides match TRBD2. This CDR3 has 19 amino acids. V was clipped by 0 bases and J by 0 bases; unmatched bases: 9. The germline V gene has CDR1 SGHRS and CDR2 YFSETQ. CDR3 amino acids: CASSLAGSGGPFSYNEQFF. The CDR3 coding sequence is TGCGCCAGCAGCTTGGCCGGTAGCGGGGGGCCATTCTCCTACAATGAGCAGTTCTTC.

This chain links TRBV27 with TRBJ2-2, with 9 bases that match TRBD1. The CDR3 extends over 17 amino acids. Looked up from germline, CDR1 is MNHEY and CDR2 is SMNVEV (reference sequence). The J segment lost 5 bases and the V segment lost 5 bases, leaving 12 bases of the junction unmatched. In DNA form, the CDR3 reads TGTGCCAGCAGTCTCCAGAGGACAGGGGAGTTAACCGGGGAGCTGTTTTTT. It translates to CASSLQRTGELTGELFF.

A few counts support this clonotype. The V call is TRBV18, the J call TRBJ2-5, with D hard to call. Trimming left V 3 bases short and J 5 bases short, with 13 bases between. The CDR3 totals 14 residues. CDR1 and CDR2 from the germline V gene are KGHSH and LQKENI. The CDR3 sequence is CASSPSNVQETQYF. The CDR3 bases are TGTGCCAGCTCACCGAGCAATGTCCAGGAGACCCAGTACTTC.

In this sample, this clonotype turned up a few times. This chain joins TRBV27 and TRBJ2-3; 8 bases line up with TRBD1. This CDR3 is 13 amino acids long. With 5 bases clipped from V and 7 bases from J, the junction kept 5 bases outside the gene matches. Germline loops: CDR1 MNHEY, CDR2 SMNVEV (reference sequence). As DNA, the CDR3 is TGTGCCAGCAGTCCCCGGACAGGGTATACGCAGTATTTT. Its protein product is CASSPRTGYTQYF.

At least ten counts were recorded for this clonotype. The CDR3 DNA reads TGTGCCAGCAGATGGGACAGGGGGCGCGATCGGAACACTGAAGCTTTCTTT. Translated, it gives CASRWDRGRDRNTEAFF. The rearrangement links TRBV11-1 to TRBJ1-1; 12 positions agree with TRBD1. The ends lost 6 bases at V and 1 base at J; junction bases unmatched: 9. This CDR3 has 17 amino acids. Germline V gives CDR1 SGHAT, CDR2 FQDESV (reference sequence).

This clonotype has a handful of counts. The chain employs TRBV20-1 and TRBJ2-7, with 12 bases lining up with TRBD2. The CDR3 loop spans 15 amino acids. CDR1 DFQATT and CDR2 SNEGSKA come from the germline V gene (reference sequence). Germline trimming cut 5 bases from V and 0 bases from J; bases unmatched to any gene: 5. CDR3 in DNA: TGCAGTGCTTGCGAGACTAGCGGGGGCTCCTACGAGCAGTACTTC. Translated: CSACETSGGSYEQYF.